A single sample is the source of the 2 T cell receptor beta chains below, sequenced in a study of blood T cell repertoires in COVID-19. The protocol was immunoSEQ multiplex PCR, while the TCRdb copy is restricted to in-frame clones and leaves out a portion. The repertoire holds approximately 93,000 clones, with approximately 75% as singletons. What was sequenced was peripheral blood. The origin of the receptors is a woman over 75 with acute or convalescent COVID-19.

As DNA, the CDR3 is TGTGCCAGCAGTTATGGGGGGACAGGGGATTATGGCTACACCTTC. Translating gives CASSYGGTGDYGYTF. The chain is built from TRBV6-5 and TRBJ1-2; 10 nucleotides align to TRBD1. Trimming cost V 3 bases and J 5 bases; bases outside gene matches: 6. This CDR3 region has 15 residues. Germline CDR1 MNHEY, CDR2 SVGAGI.

This clone was counted at least ten times. This rearrangement joins TRBV7-2 to TRBJ1-1, with TRBD1 identical over 7 bases. V lost 5 bases to trimming and J lost 6 bases; unmatched junction nucleotides: 9. This CDR3 contains 14 residues. Per the germline V gene, CDR1 is SGHTA and CDR2 is FQGNSA. The CDR3: CASSPGQEFAEAFF. Here the CDR3 DNA reads TGTGCCAGCAGCCCAGGACAGGAGTTTGCTGAAGCTTTCTTT.